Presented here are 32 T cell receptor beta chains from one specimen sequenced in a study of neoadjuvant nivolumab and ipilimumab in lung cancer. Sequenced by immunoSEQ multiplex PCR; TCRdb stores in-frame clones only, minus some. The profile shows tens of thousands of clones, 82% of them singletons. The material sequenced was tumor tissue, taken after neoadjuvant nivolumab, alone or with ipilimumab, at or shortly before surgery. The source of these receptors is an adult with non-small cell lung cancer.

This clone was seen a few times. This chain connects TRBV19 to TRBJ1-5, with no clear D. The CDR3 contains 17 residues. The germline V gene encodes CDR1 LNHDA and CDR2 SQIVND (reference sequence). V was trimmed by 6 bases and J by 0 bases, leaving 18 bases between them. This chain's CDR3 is CASSPPWKDYSNQPQHF. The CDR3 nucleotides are TGTGCCAGTAGCCCTCCTTGGAAGGACTATAGCAATCAGCCCCAGCATTTT.

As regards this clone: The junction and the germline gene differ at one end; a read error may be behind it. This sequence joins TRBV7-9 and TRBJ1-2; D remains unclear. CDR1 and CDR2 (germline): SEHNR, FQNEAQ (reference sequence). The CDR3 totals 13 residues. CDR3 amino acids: CASSLDGLARQAF. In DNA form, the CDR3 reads TGTGCCAGCAGCTTAGATGGACTGGCCCGGCAGGCCTTC.

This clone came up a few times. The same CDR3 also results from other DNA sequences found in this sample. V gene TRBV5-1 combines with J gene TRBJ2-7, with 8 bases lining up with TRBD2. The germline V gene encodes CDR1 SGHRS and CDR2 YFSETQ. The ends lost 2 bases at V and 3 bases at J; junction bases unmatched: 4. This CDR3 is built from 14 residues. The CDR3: CASSFGLAGYEQYF. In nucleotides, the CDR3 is TGCGCCAGCAGCTTCGGGCTAGCGGGCTACGAGCAGTACTTC.

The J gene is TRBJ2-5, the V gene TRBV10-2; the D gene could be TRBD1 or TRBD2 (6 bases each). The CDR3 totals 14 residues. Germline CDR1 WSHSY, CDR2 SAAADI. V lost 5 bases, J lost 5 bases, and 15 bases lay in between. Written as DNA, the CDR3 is TGCGCCAGCAGTCCTGGGGGGCGATCGGAGACCCAGTACTTC. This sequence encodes CASSPGGRSETQYF.

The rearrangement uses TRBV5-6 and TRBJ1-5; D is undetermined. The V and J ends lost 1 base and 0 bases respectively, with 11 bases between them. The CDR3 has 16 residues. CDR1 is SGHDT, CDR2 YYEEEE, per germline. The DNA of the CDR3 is TGTGCCAGCAGCTTGAATCCAGGTCTTAGCAATCAGCCCCAGCATTTT. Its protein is CASSLNPGLSNQPQHF. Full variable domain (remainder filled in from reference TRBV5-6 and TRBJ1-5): DAGVTQSPTHLIKTRGQQVTLRCSPKSGHDTVSWYQQALGQGPQFIFQYYEEEERQRGNFPDRFSGHQFPNYSSELNVNALLLGDSALYLCASSLNPGLSNQPQHFGDGTRLSIL.

The CDR3 spells CAWRLRGSTEAFF. For the CDR3, the DNA is TGTGCCTGGCGCCTCAGGGGGAGCACTGAAGCTTTCTTT. The chain links TRBV30 to TRBJ1-1, with 7 bases fitting TRBD1. The CDR3 sequence is 13 residues long. The J segment lost 4 bases and the V segment lost 5 bases, leaving 7 bases of the junction unmatched. Germline loops: CDR1 GTSNPN, CDR2 SVGIG (reference sequence).

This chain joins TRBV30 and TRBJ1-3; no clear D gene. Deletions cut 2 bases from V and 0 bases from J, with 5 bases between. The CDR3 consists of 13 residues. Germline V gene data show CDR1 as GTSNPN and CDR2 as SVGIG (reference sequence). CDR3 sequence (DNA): TGTGCCTGGAGTTCGAGCTCTGGAAACACCATATATTTT. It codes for CAWSSSSGNTIYF. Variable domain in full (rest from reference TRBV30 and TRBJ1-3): SQTIHQWPATLVQPVGSPLSLECTVEGTSNPNLYWYRQAAGRGLQLLFYSVGIGQISSEVPQNLSASRPQDRQFILSSKKLLLSDSGFYLCAWSSSSGNTIYFGEGSWLTVV.

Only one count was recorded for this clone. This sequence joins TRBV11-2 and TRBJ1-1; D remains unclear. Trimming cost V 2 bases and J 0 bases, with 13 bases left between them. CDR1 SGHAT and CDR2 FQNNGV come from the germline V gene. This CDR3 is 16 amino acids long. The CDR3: CASSLSAGNMNTEAFF. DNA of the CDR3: TGTGCCAGCAGCTTATCGGCAGGAAATATGAACACTGAAGCTTTCTTT.

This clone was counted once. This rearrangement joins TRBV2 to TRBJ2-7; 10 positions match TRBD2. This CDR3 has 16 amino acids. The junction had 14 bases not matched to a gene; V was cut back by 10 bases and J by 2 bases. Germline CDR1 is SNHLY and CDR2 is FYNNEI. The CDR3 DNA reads TGTGCCATCGACCAACACCTAGCGGGAGCACCCTACGAGCAGTACTTC. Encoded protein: CAIDQHLAGAPYEQYF.

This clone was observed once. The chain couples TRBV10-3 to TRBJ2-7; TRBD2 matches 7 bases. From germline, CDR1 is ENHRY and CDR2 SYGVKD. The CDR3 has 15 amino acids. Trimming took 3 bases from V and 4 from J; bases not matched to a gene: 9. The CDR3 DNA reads TGTGCCATCAGTGACTCAGACGCGGGGGAGTACGAGCAGTACTTC. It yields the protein CAISDSDAGEYEQYF.

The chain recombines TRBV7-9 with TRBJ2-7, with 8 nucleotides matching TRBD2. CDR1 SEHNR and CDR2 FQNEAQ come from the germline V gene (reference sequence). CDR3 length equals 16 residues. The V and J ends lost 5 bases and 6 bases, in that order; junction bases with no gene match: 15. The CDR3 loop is CASSPSQGLEYVEQYF. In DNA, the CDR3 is TGTGCCAGCAGCCCAAGCCAGGGACTAGAATACGTCGAGCAGTACTTC.

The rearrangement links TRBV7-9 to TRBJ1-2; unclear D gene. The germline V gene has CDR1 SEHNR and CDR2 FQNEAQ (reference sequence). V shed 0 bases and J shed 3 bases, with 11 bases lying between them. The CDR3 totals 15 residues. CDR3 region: CASSLAGKGHYGYTF. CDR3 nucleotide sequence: TGTGCCAGCAGCTTAGCGGGGAAAGGCCACTATGGCTACACCTTC.

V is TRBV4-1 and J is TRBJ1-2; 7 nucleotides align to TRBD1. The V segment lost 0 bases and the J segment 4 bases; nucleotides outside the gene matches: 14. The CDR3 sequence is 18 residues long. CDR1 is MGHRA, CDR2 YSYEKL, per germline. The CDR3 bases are TGCGCCAGCAGCCAAGACCCCGAGTCCAGACAGGGACCCTATGGCTACACCTTC. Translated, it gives CASSQDPESRQGPYGYTF.

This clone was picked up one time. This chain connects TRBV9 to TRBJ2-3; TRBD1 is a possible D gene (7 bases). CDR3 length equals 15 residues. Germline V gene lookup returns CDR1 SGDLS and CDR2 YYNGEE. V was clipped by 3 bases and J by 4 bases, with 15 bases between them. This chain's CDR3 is CASSGNDREADTQYF. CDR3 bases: TGTGCCAGCAGCGGGAACGACAGGGAGGCAGATACGCAGTATTTT.

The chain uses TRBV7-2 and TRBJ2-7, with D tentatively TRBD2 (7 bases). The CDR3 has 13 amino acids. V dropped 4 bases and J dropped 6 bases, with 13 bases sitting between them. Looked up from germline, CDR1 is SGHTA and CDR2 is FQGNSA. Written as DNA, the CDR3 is TGTGCCAGCAGCTGGGGGCGGGGGCCCGAGCAGTACTTC. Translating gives CASSWGRGPEQYF.

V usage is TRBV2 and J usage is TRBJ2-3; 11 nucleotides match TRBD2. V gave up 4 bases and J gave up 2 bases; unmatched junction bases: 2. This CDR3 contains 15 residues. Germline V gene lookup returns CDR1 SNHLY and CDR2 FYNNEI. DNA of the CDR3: TGTGCCAGCAGTGCGGGACTAGCGGACACAGATACGCAGTATTTT. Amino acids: CASSAGLADTDTQYF. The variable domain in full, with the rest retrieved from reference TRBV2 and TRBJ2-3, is EPEVTQTPSHQVTQMGQEVILRCVPISNHLYFYWYRQILGQKVEFLVSFYNNEISEKSEIFDDQFSVERPDGSNFTLKIRSTKLEDSAMYFCASSAGLADTDTQYFGPGTRLTVL.

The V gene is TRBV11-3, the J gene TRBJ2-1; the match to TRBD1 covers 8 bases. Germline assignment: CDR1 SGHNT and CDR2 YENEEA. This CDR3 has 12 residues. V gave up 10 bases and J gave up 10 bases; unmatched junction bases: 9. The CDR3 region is CATQDRAGEQFF. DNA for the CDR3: TGTGCCACCCAGGACAGGGCGGGAGAGCAGTTCTTC.

CDR3 residues: CARSSLAFF. The CDR3 DNA reads as TGTGCCAGAAGCTCACTAGCGTTCTTC. V and J are TRBV5-3 and TRBJ2-1; tentative D call: TRBD2 (6 bases). TRBV5-3 is an ORF; its function is uncertain. The CDR3 has 9 amino acids. Trimming left V 3 bases short and J 15 bases short, with 7 bases between.

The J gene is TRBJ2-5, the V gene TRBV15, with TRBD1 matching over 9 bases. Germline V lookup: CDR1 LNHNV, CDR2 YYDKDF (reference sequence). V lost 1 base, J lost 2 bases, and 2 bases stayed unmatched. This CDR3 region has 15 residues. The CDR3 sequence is CATSRAGTGQETQYF. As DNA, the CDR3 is TGTGCCACCAGCAGAGCCGGGACAGGGCAAGAGACCCAGTACTTC.

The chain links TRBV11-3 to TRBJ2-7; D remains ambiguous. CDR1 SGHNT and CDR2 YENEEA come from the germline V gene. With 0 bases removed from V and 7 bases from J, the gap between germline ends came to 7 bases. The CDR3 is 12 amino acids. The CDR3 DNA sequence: TGTGCCAGCAGCTTAGATTGGTTGGAGCAGTACTTC. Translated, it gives CASSLDWLEQYF. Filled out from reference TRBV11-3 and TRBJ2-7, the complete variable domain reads EAGVVQSPRYKIIEKKQPVAFWCNPISGHNTLYWYLQNLGQGPELLIRYENEEAVDDSQLPKDRFSAERLKGVDSTLKIQPAELGDSAVYLCASSLDWLEQYFGPGTRLTVT.

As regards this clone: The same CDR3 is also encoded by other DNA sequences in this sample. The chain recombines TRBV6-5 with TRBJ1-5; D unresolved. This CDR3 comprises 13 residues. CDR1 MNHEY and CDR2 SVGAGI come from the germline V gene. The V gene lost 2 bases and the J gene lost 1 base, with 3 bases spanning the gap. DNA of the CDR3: TGTGCCAGCAGTTACGACAGCAATCAGCCCCAGCATTTT. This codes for CASSYDSNQPQHF.

The CDR3 here is CASTLNGLSSYEQYF. Written as DNA, the CDR3 is TGTGCCAGCACCCTTAACGGGCTCAGCTCCTACGAGCAGTACTTC. This chain uses TRBV2 with TRBJ2-7; D gene unclear. Deletions cut 7 bases from V and 0 bases from J, with 16 bases between. The CDR3 length is 15 residues. Germline-derived CDR1 and CDR2 are SNHLY and FYNNEI.

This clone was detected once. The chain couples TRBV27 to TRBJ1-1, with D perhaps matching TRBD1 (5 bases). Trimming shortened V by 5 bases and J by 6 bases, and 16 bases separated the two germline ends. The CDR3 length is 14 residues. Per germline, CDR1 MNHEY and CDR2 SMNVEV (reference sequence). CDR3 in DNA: TGTGCCAGCAGTCGGCCAGGGTGGGTTGCTGAAGCTTTCTTT. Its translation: CASSRPGWVAEAFF.

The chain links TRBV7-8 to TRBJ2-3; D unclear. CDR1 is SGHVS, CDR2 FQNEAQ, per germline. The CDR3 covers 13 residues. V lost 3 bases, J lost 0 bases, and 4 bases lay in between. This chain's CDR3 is CASSFMSTDTQYF. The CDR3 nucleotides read TGTGCCAGCAGCTTCATGAGCACAGATACGCAGTATTTT.

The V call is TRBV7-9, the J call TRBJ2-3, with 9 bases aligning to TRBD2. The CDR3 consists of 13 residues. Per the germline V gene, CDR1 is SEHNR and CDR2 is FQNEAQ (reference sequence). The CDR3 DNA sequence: TGTGCTTGCGCGCGGGAGGGCCGGGATACGCAGTATTTT. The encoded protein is CACAREGRDTQYF.

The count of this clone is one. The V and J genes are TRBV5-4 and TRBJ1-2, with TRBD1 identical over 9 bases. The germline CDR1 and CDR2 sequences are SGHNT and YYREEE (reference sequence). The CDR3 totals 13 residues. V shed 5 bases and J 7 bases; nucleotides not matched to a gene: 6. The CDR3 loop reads CASSWDRAAGYTF. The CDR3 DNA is TGTGCCAGCAGTTGGGACAGGGCGGCTGGCTACACCTTC.

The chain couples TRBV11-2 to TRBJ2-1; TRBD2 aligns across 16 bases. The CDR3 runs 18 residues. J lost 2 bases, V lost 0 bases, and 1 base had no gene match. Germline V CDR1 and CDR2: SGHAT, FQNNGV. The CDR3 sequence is CASSLDGTSGRAYNEQFF. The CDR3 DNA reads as TGTGCCAGCAGCTTAGACGGGACTAGCGGGAGGGCCTACAATGAGCAGTTCTTC.

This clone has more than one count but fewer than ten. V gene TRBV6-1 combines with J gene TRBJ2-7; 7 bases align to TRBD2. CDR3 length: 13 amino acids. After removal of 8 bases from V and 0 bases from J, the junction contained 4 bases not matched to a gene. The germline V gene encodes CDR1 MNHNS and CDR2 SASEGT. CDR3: CASGRGPSYEQYF. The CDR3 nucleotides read TGTGCCAGCGGGAGGGGACCCTCCTACGAGCAGTACTTC.

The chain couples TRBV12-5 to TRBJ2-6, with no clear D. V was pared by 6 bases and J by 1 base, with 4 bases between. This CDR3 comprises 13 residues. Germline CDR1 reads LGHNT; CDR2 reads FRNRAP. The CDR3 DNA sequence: TGTGCTAGTGGGATGTCTGGGGCCAACGTCCTGACTTTC. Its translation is CASGMSGANVLTF. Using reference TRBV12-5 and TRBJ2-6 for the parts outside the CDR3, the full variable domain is DARVTQTPRHKVTEMGQEVTMRCQPILGHNTVFWYRQTMMQGLELLAYFRNRAPLDDSGMPKDRFSAEMPDATLATLKIQPSEPRDSAVYFCASGMSGANVLTFGAGSRLTVL.

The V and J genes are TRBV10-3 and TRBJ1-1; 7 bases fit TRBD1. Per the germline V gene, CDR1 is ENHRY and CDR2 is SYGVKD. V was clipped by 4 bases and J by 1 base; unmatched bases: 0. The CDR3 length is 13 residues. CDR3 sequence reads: CAISGQGNTEAFF. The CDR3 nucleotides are TGTGCCATCAGTGGACAGGGGAACACTGAAGCTTTCTTT.

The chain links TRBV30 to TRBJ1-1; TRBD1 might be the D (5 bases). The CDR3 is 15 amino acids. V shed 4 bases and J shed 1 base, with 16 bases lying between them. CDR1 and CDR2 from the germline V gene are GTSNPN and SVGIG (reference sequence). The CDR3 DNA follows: TGTGCCTGGATGCCAGGGAAATTCGGGAACACTGAAGCTTTCTTT. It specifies CAWMPGKFGNTEAFF.

CDR3 region: CASSSMREKLFF. The CDR3 DNA sequence: TGTGCCAGCAGCTCTATGCGGGAAAAACTGTTTTTT. The chain carries TRBV7-6 and TRBJ1-4, with D hard to call. The V gene lost 4 bases and the J gene lost 8 bases, with 8 bases spanning the gap. Germline V gives CDR1 SGHVS, CDR2 FNYEAQ. This CDR3 is 12 amino acids long.